This TCR beta chain was documented in a study of T cells in Graves' hyperthyroidism and ophthalmopathy. This clonotype has at least ten counts. Looked up from germline, CDR1 is LGHDT and CDR2 is YNNKEL (reference sequence). This CDR3 is 12 amino acids long. V was cut by 4 bases and J by 6 bases, with 9 bases left in between. Authors of the study amplified TCR beta CDR3 regions from RNA transcripts. Primed by the HTBI set, a first-round RT-PCR was run on the TCR CDR3. In TCRdb, the multiplex PCR reads were re-called with MiXCR into one record per CDR3 protein. The table has 550,000 to 600,000 distinct CDR3 sequences, around 14% seen once.

V gene TRBV3-1 combines with J gene TRBJ1-1, with D perhaps matching TRBD1 (5 bases). This sequence originates from a woman younger than 30 with Graves' ophthalmopathy. The sequencing sample was made of blood. The CDR3 sequence is CASSRGGSEAFF. The DNA of the CDR3 is TGTGCCAGCAGCCGGGGGGGATCTGAAGCTTTCTTT.